In this sample, the clone carrying this T cell receptor (beta chain) turned up many times. Researchers prepared the TCRbeta library using unique molecular identifiers, the study reports. TCRdb analysed the PCR reads with MiXCR anew, one entry per CDR3 protein. There are 500,000 or so distinct CDR3 sequences in the sample; about 31% occur only once, and around 2.3% lies in the top ten. The data were obtained in a study of T-cell reconstitution after alpha-beta-depleted transplantation in children. This TCR was sampled from a human donor who donated a stem cell graft to a child with aplastic anemia. Source: PBMCs from the stem cell graft donor, taken from the stem cell graft.

CDR3 DNA: TGTGCCAGCAGTTTCCTTGGACTAGCCTCAGTCGCCTACGAGCAGTACTTC. Its protein product is CASSFLGLASVAYEQYF. The chain carries TRBV12-3 or TRBV12-4 and TRBJ2-7; 8 bases line up with TRBD2. V trimming: 3 bases; J trimming: 2 bases; junction bases outside the gene matches: 12. This CDR3 region has 17 residues.